This T cell receptor beta chain was sequenced for a study of OX40 agonist ivuxolimab in advanced cancers. Study in general: Dose-escalation patients had hepatocellular carcinoma, melanoma, renal cell or head and neck cancer. Overall study results and limits: More expanded clones were seen, on average, in CD8+ T cells than in CD4+.

The assay was immunoSEQ multiplex PCR, and TCRdb's table has in-frame clones only and misses some. The sample has about 58,000 clones, around nine tenths seen once. Details on this clone: Its antigen is still unknown.

The investigators sampled blood at baseline, at cycle 4 day 1, and at cycle 7 day 1. Trimming pared 4 bases from V and 0 bases from J, leaving 6 bases between. Germline values: CDR1 SQVTM, CDR2 ANQGSEA. This CDR3 has 12 residues. The chain joins TRBV29-1 to TRBJ1-2; unclear D gene. Sequencing was performed on CD4+ or CD8+ T cells sorted from blood, taken in a trial of the OX40 agonist ivuxolimab. The source of this sequence is an adult with an advanced solid tumor such as melanoma, head and neck, liver or kidney cancer. CDR3 sequence (DNA): TGCAGCGTTGGAGGGACTAACTATGGCTACACCTTC. As protein: CSVGGTNYGYTF. Full variable domain (missing parts from reference TRBV29-1 and TRBJ1-2): SAVISQKPSRDICQRGTSLTIQCQVDSQVTMMFWYRQQPGQSLTLIATANQGSEATYESGFVIDKFPISRPNLTFSTLTVSNMSPEDSSIYLCSVGGTNYGYTFGSGTRLTVV.